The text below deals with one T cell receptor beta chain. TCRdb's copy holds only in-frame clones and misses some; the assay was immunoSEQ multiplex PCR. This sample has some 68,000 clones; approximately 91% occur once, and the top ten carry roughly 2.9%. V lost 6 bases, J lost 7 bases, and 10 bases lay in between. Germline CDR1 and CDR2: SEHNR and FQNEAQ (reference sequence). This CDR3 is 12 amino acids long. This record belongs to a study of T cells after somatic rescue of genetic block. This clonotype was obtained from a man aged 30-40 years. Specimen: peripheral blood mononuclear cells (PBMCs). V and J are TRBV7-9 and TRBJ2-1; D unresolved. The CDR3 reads CASSTNSNEQFF. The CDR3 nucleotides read TGTGCCAGCAGTACGAACAGTAATGAGCAGTTCTTC.